This TCR beta chain was identified in a study of T cells in Graves' hyperthyroidism and ophthalmopathy. The study, taken as a whole, reports: Most thyroid clonotypes expanded above 0.001 were also detected in blood.

Template material for amplifying TCR beta CDR3 regions consisted of RNA transcripts. Carried out on the TCR CDR3, a first-round RT-PCR used the HTBI primer set. TCRdb re-called the multiplex PCR reads with MiXCR, one entry per CDR3 protein. The sample shows 750,000 to 900,000 distinct CDR3 sequences, roughly 37% of them seen only once. Orbital computed tomography and thyroid ultrasound, together with serum TRAb and thyroxine and clinical symptoms, were used for diagnoses. PBMCs were obtained from 7.5 to 10 ml fresh peripheral blood. V was trimmed by 8 bases and J by 0 bases, leaving 17 bases between them. Germline V lookup: CDR1 SGHTA, CDR2 FQGNSA. This CDR3 contains 16 residues. This clonotype was seen a handful of times. What it binds is unknown.

The material sequenced was blood. This chain links TRBV7-2 with TRBJ1-3; D might be TRBD1 (6 bases). The clonotype comes from a man between 18 and 35 years old with Graves' hyperthyroidism. CDR3 loop: CASFLSAGDSGNTIYF. DNA for the CDR3: TGTGCCAGCTTCCTTAGCGCAGGGGACTCTGGAAACACCATATATTTT.